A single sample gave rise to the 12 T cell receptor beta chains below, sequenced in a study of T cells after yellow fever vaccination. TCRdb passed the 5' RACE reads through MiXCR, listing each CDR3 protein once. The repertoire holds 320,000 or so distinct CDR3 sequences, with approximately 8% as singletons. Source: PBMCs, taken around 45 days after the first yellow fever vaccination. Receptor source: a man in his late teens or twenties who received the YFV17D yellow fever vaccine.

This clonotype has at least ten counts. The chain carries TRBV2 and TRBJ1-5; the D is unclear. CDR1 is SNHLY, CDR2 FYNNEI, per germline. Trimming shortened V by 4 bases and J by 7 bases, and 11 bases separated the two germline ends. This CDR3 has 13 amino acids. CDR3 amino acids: CASSVGGNQPQHF. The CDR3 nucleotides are TGTGCCAGCAGTGTAGGAGGGAACCAGCCCCAGCATTTT.

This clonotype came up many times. DNA of the CDR3: TGTGCCAGCAACCGAAGGGGGCTAGGGCCCCAGCATTTT. Translated: CASNRRGLGPQHF. The chain carries TRBV12-3 or TRBV12-4 and TRBJ1-5, with 7 bases that match TRBD1. This CDR3 is 13 amino acids long. V trimming: 7 bases; J trimming: 9 bases; junction bases outside the gene matches: 9.

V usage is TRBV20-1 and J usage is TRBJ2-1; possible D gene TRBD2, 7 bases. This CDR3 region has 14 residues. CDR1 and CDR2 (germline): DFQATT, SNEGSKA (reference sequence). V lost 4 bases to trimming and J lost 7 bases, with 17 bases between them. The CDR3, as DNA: TGCAGTGCTACAAATTGGGGGGGCCGGAATGAGCAGTTCTTC. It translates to CSATNWGGRNEQFF.

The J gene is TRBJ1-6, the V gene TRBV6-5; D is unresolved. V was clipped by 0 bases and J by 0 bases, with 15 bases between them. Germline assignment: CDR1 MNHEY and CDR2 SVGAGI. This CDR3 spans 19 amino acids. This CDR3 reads CASSYSMNEGSSYNSPLHF. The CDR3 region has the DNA TGTGCCAGCAGTTACTCGATGAACGAAGGTAGCTCCTATAATTCACCCCTCCACTTT.

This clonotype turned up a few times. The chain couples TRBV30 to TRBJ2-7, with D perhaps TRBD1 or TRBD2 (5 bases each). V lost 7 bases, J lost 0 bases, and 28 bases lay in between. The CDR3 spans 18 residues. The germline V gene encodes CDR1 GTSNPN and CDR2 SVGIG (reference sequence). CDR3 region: CAFPVRDHSFGPSYEQYF. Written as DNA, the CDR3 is TGTGCCTTCCCAGTCAGGGACCACTCCTTCGGACCCTCCTACGAGCAGTACTTC. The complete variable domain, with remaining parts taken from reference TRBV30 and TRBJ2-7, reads SQTIHQWPATLVQPVGSPLSLECTVEGTSNPNLYWYRQAAGRGLQLLFYSVGIGQISSEVPQNLSASRPQDRQFILSSKKLLLSDSGFYLCAFPVRDHSFGPSYEQYFGPGTRLTVT.

The CDR3 is CASSTPTARNTEAFF. In DNA, the CDR3 is TGCGCCAGCAGCACTCCGACAGCCCGAAACACTGAAGCTTTCTTT. The V and J genes are TRBV4-1 and TRBJ1-1; possibly TRBD1 for D (5 bases). The CDR3 consists of 15 residues. Germline CDR1 reads MGHRA; CDR2 reads YSYEKL. The V end was cut by 5 bases, the J end by 2 bases, with 15 bases between.

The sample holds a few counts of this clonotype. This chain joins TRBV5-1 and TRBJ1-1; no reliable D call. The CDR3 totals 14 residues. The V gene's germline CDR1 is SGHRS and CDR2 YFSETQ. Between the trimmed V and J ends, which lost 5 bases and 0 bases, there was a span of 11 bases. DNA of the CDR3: TGCGCCAGCAGTGTTATCGGACTGAACACTGAAGCTTTCTTT. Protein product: CASSVIGLNTEAFF.

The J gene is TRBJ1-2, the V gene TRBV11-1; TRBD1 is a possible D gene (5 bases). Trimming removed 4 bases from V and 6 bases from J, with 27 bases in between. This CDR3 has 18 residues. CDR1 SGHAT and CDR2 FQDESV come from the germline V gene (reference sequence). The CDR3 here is CASSSTNHLQESRDGYTF. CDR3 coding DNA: TGTGCCAGCAGCTCCACCAACCATTTACAGGAGTCTAGAGATGGCTACACCTTC.

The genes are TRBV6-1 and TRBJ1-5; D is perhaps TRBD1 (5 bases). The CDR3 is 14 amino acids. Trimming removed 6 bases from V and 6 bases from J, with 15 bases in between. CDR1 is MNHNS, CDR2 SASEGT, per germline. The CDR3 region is CASREGPGGQPQHF. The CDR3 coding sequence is TGTGCCAGCAGGGAGGGGCCTGGGGGTCAGCCCCAGCATTTT.

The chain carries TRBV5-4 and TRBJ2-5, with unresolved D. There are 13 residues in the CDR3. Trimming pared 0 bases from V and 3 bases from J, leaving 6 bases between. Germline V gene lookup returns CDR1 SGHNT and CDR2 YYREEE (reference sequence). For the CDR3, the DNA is TGTGCCAGCAGCTTGGCTAAAAAAGAGACCCAGTACTTC. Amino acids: CASSLAKKETQYF.

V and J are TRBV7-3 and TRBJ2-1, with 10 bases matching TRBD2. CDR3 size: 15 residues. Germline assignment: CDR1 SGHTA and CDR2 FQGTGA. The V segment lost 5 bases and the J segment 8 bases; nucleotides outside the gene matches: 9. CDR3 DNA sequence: TGTGCCAGCAGCCTCAGCGGGGGGGCCGTCTATGAGCAGTTCTTC. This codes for CASSLSGGAVYEQFF.

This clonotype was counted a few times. CDR3 bases: TGCAGTGCTAGAGAGGCTGGTACCTACGAGCAGTACGTC. This gives the protein CSAREAGTYEQYV. The chain combines TRBV20-1 with TRBJ2-7; no clear D gene. This CDR3 spans 13 amino acids. V was cut by 0 bases and J by 2 bases, with 8 bases left in between. Germline assignment: CDR1 DFQATT and CDR2 SNEGSKA (reference sequence).